Listed below are T cell receptor beta chains from one sample, sequenced in a study of identifying expanded T cells in peripheral blood. This table comes from immunoSEQ multiplex PCR, and its TCRdb copy is limited to in-frame clones, with some not included. This sample has approximately 140,000 clones, with 86% found just once. Sequencing used blood. These receptors were obtained from a person between 18 and 75 years old in good health. Both conserved end residues are part of each CDR3. A D gene is named only where the DNA matches it firmly. Rows may omit the clone size; those that give it use once, few, many or a size class.

V gene: TRBV28
CDR3 length: 15
D gene: -
clone size: -
J gene: TRBJ2-1
CDR3 DNA: TGTGCCAGCATTAAAGCGGGCCCCCTCTACAATGAGCAGTTCTTC
CDR3 protein: CASIKAGPLYNEQFF

V gene: TRBV5-1
CDR3 length: 16
D gene: -
clone size: few
J gene: TRBJ2-3
CDR3 DNA: TGCGCCAGCAGCTTGGCCATCGGGGAACGGGCGGATACGCAGTATTTT
CDR3 protein: CASSLAIGERADTQYF

V gene: TRBV28
CDR3 length: 12
D gene: -
clone size: few
J gene: TRBJ2-5
CDR3 DNA: TGTGCCAGTTTCCACCCCCCGTGGACCCAGTACTTC
CDR3 protein: CASFHPPWTQYF

V gene: TRBV2
CDR3 length: 12
D gene: -
clone size: -
J gene: TRBJ2-7
CDR3 DNA: TGTGCCAGCAGAAGGGGGTCCTACGAGCAGTACTTC
CDR3 protein: CASRRGSYEQYF

V gene: TRBV6-1
CDR3 length: 16
D gene: -
clone size: -
J gene: TRBJ2-7
CDR3 DNA: TGTGCCAGCAGTGGATCTGGATTAGCGCAAGCCGGCGAGCAGTACTTC
CDR3 protein: CASSGSGLAQAGEQYF

V gene: TRBV4-1
CDR3 length: 17
D gene: TRBD1
clone size: few
J gene: TRBJ2-3
CDR3 DNA: TGCGCCAGCAGCCAAAAAGGCGCAGGGGGCTTGGGAGATACGCAGTATTTT
CDR3 protein: CASSQKGAGGLGDTQYF

V gene: TRBV11-2
CDR3 length: 14
D gene: -
clone size: -
J gene: TRBJ2-5
CDR3 DNA: TGTGCCAGCAGCTTAGCACTAGCCTTAGAGACCCAGTACTTC
CDR3 protein: CASSLALALETQYF

V gene: TRBV10-3
CDR3 length: 13
D gene: -
clone size: -
J gene: TRBJ2-1
CDR3 DNA: TGTGCCATCAGGGACTTGGAACACAATGAGCAGTTCTTC
CDR3 protein: CAIRDLEHNEQFF

V gene: TRBV6-1
CDR3 length: 14
D gene: -
clone size: -
J gene: TRBJ1-1
CDR3 DNA: TGTGCCAGCAGTGGTGTGACGGTACCCACTGAAGCTTTCTTT
CDR3 protein: CASSGVTVPTEAFF

V gene: TRBV19
CDR3 length: 14
D gene: -
clone size: -
J gene: TRBJ1-4
CDR3 DNA: TGTGCCAGTAGTGCTGGGGACCTTAATGAAAAACTGTTTTTT
CDR3 protein: CASSAGDLNEKLFF

V gene: TRBV5-4
CDR3 length: 17
D gene: TRBD1
clone size: -
J gene: TRBJ2-1
CDR3 DNA: TGTGCCAGCAGCCCTCCCCACGGACAGGGGCGCTACAATGAGCAGTTCTTC
CDR3 protein: CASSPPHGQGRYNEQFF

V gene: TRBV9
CDR3 length: 14
D gene: TRBD2
clone size: -
J gene: TRBJ2-1
CDR3 DNA: TGTGCCAGCATTCTAGCGGAGTTAAACAATGAGCAGTTCTTC
CDR3 protein: CASILAELNNEQFF

V gene: TRBV16
CDR3 length: 13
D gene: -
clone size: -
J gene: TRBJ1-1
CDR3 DNA: TGTGCCAGCAGCTCCCAATTGAACACTGAAGCTTTCTTT
CDR3 protein: CASSSQLNTEAFF

V gene: TRBV7-2
CDR3 length: 14
D gene: -
clone size: -
J gene: TRBJ1-1
CDR3 DNA: TGTGCCAGCAGCTTATCGTACAGGGAAACTGAAGCTTTCTTT
CDR3 protein: CASSLSYRETEAFF

V gene: TRBV6-1
CDR3 length: 12
D gene: -
clone size: -
J gene: TRBJ1-2
CDR3 DNA: TGTGCCAGCAGTCTCCCCCCCGGGGGCTACACCTTC
CDR3 protein: CASSLPPGGYTF

V gene: TRBV5-1
CDR3 length: 16
D gene: TRBD1
clone size: -
J gene: TRBJ1-1
CDR3 DNA: TGCGCCAGCAGCTTGGTCCCACCGACAGGGGACACTGAAGCTTTCTTT
CDR3 protein: CASSLVPPTGDTEAFF